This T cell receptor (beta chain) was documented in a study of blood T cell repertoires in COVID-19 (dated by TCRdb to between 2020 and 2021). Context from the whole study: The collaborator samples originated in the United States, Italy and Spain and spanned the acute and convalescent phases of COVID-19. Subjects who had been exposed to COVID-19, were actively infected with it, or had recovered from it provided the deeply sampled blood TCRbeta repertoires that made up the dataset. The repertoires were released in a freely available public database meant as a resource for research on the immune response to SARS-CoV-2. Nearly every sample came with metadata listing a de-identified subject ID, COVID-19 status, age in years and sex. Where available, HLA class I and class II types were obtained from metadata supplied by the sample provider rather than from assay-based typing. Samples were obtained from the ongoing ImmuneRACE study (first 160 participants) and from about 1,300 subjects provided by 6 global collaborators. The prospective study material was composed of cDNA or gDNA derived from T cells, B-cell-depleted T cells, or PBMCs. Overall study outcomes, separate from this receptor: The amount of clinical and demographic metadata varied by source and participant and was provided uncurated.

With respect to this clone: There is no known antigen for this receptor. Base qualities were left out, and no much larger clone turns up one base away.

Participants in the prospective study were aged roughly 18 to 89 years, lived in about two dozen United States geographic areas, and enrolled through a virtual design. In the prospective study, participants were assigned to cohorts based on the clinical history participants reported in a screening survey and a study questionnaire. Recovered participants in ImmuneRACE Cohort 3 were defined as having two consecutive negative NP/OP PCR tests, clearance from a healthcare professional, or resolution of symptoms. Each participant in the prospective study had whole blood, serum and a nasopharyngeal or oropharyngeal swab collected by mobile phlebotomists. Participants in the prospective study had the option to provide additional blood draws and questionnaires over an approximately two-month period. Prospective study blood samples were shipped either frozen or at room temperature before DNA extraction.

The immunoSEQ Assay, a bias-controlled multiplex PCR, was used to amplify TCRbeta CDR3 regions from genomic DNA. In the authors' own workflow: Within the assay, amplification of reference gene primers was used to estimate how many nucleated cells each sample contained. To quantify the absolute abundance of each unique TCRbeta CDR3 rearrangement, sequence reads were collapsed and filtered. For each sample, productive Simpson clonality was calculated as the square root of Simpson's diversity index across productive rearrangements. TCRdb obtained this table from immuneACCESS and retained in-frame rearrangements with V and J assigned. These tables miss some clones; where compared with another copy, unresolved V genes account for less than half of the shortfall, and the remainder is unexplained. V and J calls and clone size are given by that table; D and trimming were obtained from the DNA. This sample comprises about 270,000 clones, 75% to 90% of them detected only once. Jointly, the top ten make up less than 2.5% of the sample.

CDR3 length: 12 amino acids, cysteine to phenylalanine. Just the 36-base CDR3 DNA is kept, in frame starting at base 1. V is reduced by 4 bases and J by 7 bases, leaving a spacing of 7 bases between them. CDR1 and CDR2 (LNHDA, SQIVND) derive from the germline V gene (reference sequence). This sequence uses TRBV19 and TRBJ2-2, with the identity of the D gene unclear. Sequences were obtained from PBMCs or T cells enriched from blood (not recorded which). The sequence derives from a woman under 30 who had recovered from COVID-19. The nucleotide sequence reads TGTGCCAGTAGTACTCGAGACGGGGAGCTGTTTTTT. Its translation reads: CASSTRDGELFF.